Listed here are 29 T cell receptor beta chains from one sample, sequenced in a study of beta chain features in type 1 diabetes. Every bit of the isolated RNA underwent reverse transcription, so sequencing read expressed TCRB transcripts. Generated by immunoSEQ multiplex PCR, the TCRdb table keeps only in-frame clones and is missing some. The sample records about 180,000 clones, about 13% being singletons. Sequencing was done on a sample of central memory CD4+ T cells from blood. These receptors were collected from a young woman in good health.

The chain links TRBV30 to TRBJ2-5; no definite D call. CDR1 and CDR2 from the germline V gene are GTSNPN and SVGIG (reference sequence). The length of the CDR3 is 13 residues. Trimming removed 0 bases at V and 6 bases at J, with 11 bases between. The CDR3 protein is CAWSVIPRQTQYF. The CDR3 nucleotides are TGTGCCTGGAGTGTAATACCTAGACAGACCCAGTACTTC.

This sequence joins TRBV7-9 and TRBJ2-7; 14 nucleotides match TRBD2. This CDR3 has 17 amino acids. V lost 1 base and J lost 4; bases outside the gene matches: 6. The germline gives CDR1 SEHNR, CDR2 FQNEAQ (reference sequence). CDR3 nucleotide sequence: TGTGCCAGCAGCTTAGAGACTAGCGGGAGGGCCGCGTACGAGCAGTACTTC. Amino acid sequence: CASSLETSGRAAYEQYF.

This clone was seen more than once but under ten times. The chain recombines TRBV12-5 with TRBJ2-1; 13 positions match TRBD2. The CDR3 is 16 amino acids. Germline values: CDR1 LGHNT, CDR2 FRNRAP. The J segment lost 9 bases and the V segment lost 1 base, leaving 6 bases of the junction unmatched. The chain's CDR3 is CASGLGTSGSRGEQFF. The CDR3 DNA reads TGTGCTAGTGGTTTGGGGACTAGCGGGAGTCGAGGTGAGCAGTTCTTC.

The gene calls are TRBV6-5 and TRBJ2-2; no clear D. Germline loops: CDR1 MNHEY, CDR2 SVGAGI. The V end lost 4 bases, the J end lost 1 base, and 13 bases lay between the germline ends. The CDR3 consists of 16 residues. For the CDR3, the DNA is TGTGCCAGCAGTTTCCTCGACACGTGGAACACCGGGGAGCTGTTTTTT. Translation: CASSFLDTWNTGELFF.

This clone came up a few times. V gene TRBV30 combines with J gene TRBJ1-1; perhaps TRBD1 as D (5 bases). With 5 bases removed from V and 4 bases from J, the gap between germline ends came to 8 bases. CDR1 is GTSNPN, CDR2 SVGIG, per germline (reference sequence). The CDR3 is 11 residues long. CDR3 DNA sequence: TGTGCCTGGGGGGGGGTCACTGAAGCTTTCTTT. It encodes CAWGGVTEAFF. Together with reference TRBV30 and TRBJ1-1, the CDR3 gives the full variable domain: SQTIHQWPATLVQPVGSPLSLECTVEGTSNPNLYWYRQAAGRGLQLLFYSVGIGQISSEVPQNLSASRPQDRQFILSSKKLLLSDSGFYLCAWGGVTEAFFGQGTRLTVV.

The chain employs TRBV20-1 and TRBJ2-7, with a tentative D call TRBD1 (8 bases). Germline lookup yields CDR1 DFQATT and CDR2 SNEGSKA (reference sequence). Trimming took 6 bases from V and 7 from J, leaving 13 bases between them. The CDR3 has 11 amino acids. Here the CDR3 reads CSADREGEQYF. CDR3 coding DNA: TGCAGTGCGGACAGGGAGGGGGAGCAGTACTTC.

This rearrangement joins TRBV4-1 to TRBJ2-1; TRBD2 matches at 7 bases. From germline, CDR1 is MGHRA and CDR2 YSYEKL. This CDR3 has 17 residues. The J segment lost 3 bases and the V segment lost 5 bases, leaving 13 bases of the junction unmatched. CDR3 DNA: TGCGCCAGCAGCGACCCAATAGCGGGTCTGAACTACAATGAGCAGTTCTTC. It translates to CASSDPIAGLNYNEQFF.

This clone occurred a few times. The chain carries TRBV5-1 and TRBJ2-1; 10 nucleotides match TRBD2. Trimming at V came to 3 bases and at J to 1 base, leaving 4 bases not matched to a gene. Germline V gene lookup returns CDR1 SGHRS and CDR2 YFSETQ. There are 16 residues in the CDR3. CDR3 sequence: CASSSGLAVSYNEQFF. CDR3 DNA: TGCGCCAGCAGCTCCGGACTAGCGGTTTCCTACAATGAGCAGTTCTTC.

The chain couples TRBV6-1 to TRBJ2-7; 7 bases map to TRBD1. Germline loops: CDR1 MNHNS, CDR2 SASEGT. There are 14 residues in the CDR3. V shed 6 bases and J 0 bases; nucleotides not matched to a gene: 5. CDR3 in DNA: TGTGCCAGCAGGGCAGGACAGGCCTCCTACGAGCAGTACTTC. Protein: CASRAGQASYEQYF.

This clone was seen a few times. The chain is built from TRBV7-9 and TRBJ2-7; 10 bases are a match to TRBD1. The V segment lost 2 bases and the J segment 6 bases; nucleotides outside the gene matches: 7. CDR3 length: 15 amino acids. Germline V gives CDR1 SEHNR, CDR2 FQNEAQ (reference sequence). CDR3 DNA sequence: TGTGCCAGCAGCTTACAGAGGACAGGGGGTCGCGAGCAGTACTTC. Translation: CASSLQRTGGREQYF.

The sample holds a few counts of this clone. The rearrangement joins TRBV5-4 to TRBJ2-3; 8 bases map to TRBD1. This CDR3 is 13 amino acids long. V lost 4 bases and J lost 3; bases outside the gene matches: 1. Germline V gene lookup returns CDR1 SGHNT and CDR2 YYREEE (reference sequence). CDR3 region: CASSRQGTDTQYF. CDR3 DNA sequence: TGTGCCAGCAGCCGACAGGGGACAGATACGCAGTATTTT.

This chain uses TRBV14 with TRBJ2-2; 8 bases agree with TRBD2. The length of the CDR3 is 17 residues. Losses at the gene ends were 2 bases for V and 6 bases for J; bases not matched to a gene: 11. Germline CDR1 SGHDN, CDR2 FVKESK. CDR3 bases: TGTGCCAGCAGCCAACCGAGCGGGAGTTTGAGGGCCGGGGAGCTGTTTTTT. Protein sequence: CASSQPSGSLRAGELFF.

This clone was seen more than once but under ten times. The rearrangement links TRBV9 to TRBJ2-2, with a weak D call TRBD1 (6 bases). V shed 0 bases and J shed 5 bases, with 14 bases lying between them. The CDR3 is 16 amino acids. Germline loops: CDR1 SGDLS, CDR2 YYNGEE. CDR3 in DNA: TGTGCCAGCAGCGTAGGAGGGGGAGTAGGGACCGGGGAGCTGTTTTTT. Amino acid sequence: CASSVGGGVGTGELFF. Looking up the rest from reference TRBV9 and TRBJ2-2 gives the full variable domain: DSGVTQTPKHLITATGQRVTLRCSPRSGDLSVYWYQQSLDQGLQFLIQYYNGEERAKGNILERFSAQQFPDLHSELNLSSLELGDSALYFCASSVGGGVGTGELFFGEGSRLTVL.

This clone has a handful of counts. The rearrangement joins TRBV18 to TRBJ1-1, with no clear D. The CDR3 consists of 12 residues. In germline, CDR1 is KGHSH, CDR2 LQKENI. V was pared by 5 bases and J by 4 bases, with 8 bases between. The CDR3, as DNA: TGTGCCAGCTCAGAATTTAGCACTGAAGCTTTCTTT. Its protein product is CASSEFSTEAFF.

As to this clone: Relative to the germline gene, one junction end is altered; a read error may explain this. The V call is TRBV5-8, the J call TRBJ2-1; 9 bases fit TRBD2. This CDR3 has 15 amino acids. Per germline, CDR1 SGHTS and CDR2 YDEGEE. The CDR3 DNA follows: TGTGCCAGCAGCCTGGGACTAGCATCCTCCAATGAGCAGTTCTTC. The encoded protein is CASSLGLASSNEQFF.

In DNA form, the CDR3 reads TGTGCCAGCAGCCGCGACAGCTCTGGGGCCAACGTCCTGACTTTC. As protein: CASSRDSSGANVLTF. The V and J genes are TRBV6-6 and TRBJ2-6; a possible D gene is TRBD1 (5 bases). There are 15 residues in the CDR3. Trimming stripped 6 bases from V and 0 bases from J, with 9 bases between. Per the germline V gene, CDR1 is MNHNY and CDR2 is SVGAGI (reference sequence).

This clone was observed a single time. CDR3 nucleotide sequence: TGTGCCACCAGCAGAGATCACAGTACCGGGGAGCTGTTTTTT. Translated, it gives CATSRDHSTGELFF. The chain combines TRBV15 with TRBJ2-2; D is unclear. The CDR3 contains 14 residues. The V and J ends lost 0 bases and 5 bases respectively, with 7 bases between them. The germline gives CDR1 LNHNV, CDR2 YYDKDF (reference sequence). Full variable domain (outside the CDR3, taken from reference TRBV15 and TRBJ2-2): DAMVIQNPRYQVTQFGKPVTLSCSQTLNHNVMYWYQQKSSQAPKLLFHYYDKDFNNEADTPDNFQSRRPNTSFCFLDIRSPGLGDTAMYLCATSRDHSTGELFFGEGSRLTVL.

This clone showed up just a few times. The CDR3 protein is CASSPGLNTEAFF. The CDR3 DNA sequence: TGTGCCAGCTCACCAGGGCTAAACACTGAAGCTTTCTTT. The chain carries TRBV18 and TRBJ1-1, with no clear D. V shed 2 bases and J shed 2 bases, with 6 bases lying between them. The CDR3 is 13 residues long. CDR1 is KGHSH, CDR2 LQKENI, per germline.

This clone was counted a few times. This chain joins TRBV2 and TRBJ2-7, with 11 nucleotides matching TRBD2. The trim removed 8 bases at V and 3 bases at J, leaving 0 bases unmatched. CDR1 and CDR2 (germline): SNHLY, FYNNEI. The CDR3 extends over 12 amino acids. CDR3 bases: TGTGCCAGCGGGACTAGCGGCTACGAGCAGTACTTC. Translating it yields CASGTSGYEQYF.

V is TRBV9 and J is TRBJ1-1, with 9 bases that match TRBD1. Germline V gene sequence: CDR1 SGDLS, CDR2 YYNGEE. Trimming at V came to 0 bases and at J to 2 bases, leaving 5 bases not matched to a gene. The CDR3 extends over 16 amino acids. The chain's CDR3 is CASSVGGTGSNTEAFF. In DNA form, the CDR3 reads TGTGCCAGCAGCGTAGGCGGGACAGGGTCCAACACTGAAGCTTTCTTT. Complete variable domain (other parts from reference TRBV9 and TRBJ1-1): DSGVTQTPKHLITATGQRVTLRCSPRSGDLSVYWYQQSLDQGLQFLIQYYNGEERAKGNILERFSAQQFPDLHSELNLSSLELGDSALYFCASSVGGTGSNTEAFFGQGTRLTVV.

This clone was observed a handful of times. This chain connects TRBV9 to TRBJ2-1; 9 bases agree with TRBD2. Looked up from germline, CDR1 is SGDLS and CDR2 is YYNGEE. CDR3 length: 15 amino acids. The trim removed 4 bases at V and 6 bases at J, leaving 8 bases unmatched. CDR3 in amino acids: CASSPLAGYGNEQFF. CDR3 sequence (DNA): TGTGCCAGCAGCCCACTAGCGGGCTATGGCAATGAGCAGTTCTTC.

This clone came up a few times. J is TRBJ1-2 and V is TRBV5-1; TRBD1 might be the D (5 bases). CDR1 and CDR2 from the germline V gene are SGHRS and YFSETQ. This CDR3 is 15 amino acids long. The V end was cut by 0 bases, the J end by 2 bases, with 11 bases between. DNA of the CDR3: TGCGCCAGCAGCTTGGGACCGACAGAGAACTATGGCTACACCTTC. This codes for CASSLGPTENYGYTF.

The rearrangement links TRBV5-4 to TRBJ1-4, with a weak D call TRBD1 (5 bases). Trimming cost V 2 bases and J 8 bases, with 19 bases left between them. The CDR3 is 16 residues long. Germline assignment: CDR1 SGHNT and CDR2 YYREEE (reference sequence). As DNA, the CDR3 is TGTGCCAGCAGCTTCGGGGGAGGGGAGGTGGAAGAAAAACTGTTTTTT. Amino acid sequence: CASSFGGGEVEEKLFF.

This clone was picked up a small number of times. V gene TRBV30 combines with J gene TRBJ1-2, with TRBD1 matching 9 bases. After removal of 5 bases from V and 8 bases from J, the junction contained 15 bases not matched to a gene. The germline CDR1 and CDR2 sequences are GTSNPN and SVGIG (reference sequence). CDR3 length: 15 residues. The DNA for the CDR3 is TGTGCCTGGGTCGAGGGCTTCCGGGACAGGGTCGGCTACACCTTC. Its translation is CAWVEGFRDRVGYTF.

CDR3 loop: CSVTTYNEQFF. The CDR3 DNA follows: TGCAGCGTTACAACATACAATGAGCAGTTCTTC. The J gene is TRBJ2-1, the V gene TRBV29-1; D remains unclear. This CDR3 has 11 amino acids. From germline, CDR1 is SQVTM and CDR2 ANQGSEA. V lost 5 bases and J 4 bases, leaving 6 bases between the germline ends.

This clone has more than one count but fewer than ten. This chain uses TRBV9 with TRBJ2-3; 7 bases line up with TRBD2. The V segment lost 3 bases and the J segment 1 base; nucleotides outside the gene matches: 5. There are 15 residues in the CDR3. Germline CDR1 SGDLS, CDR2 YYNGEE. For the CDR3, the DNA is TGTGCCAGCAGCGGACGGGCGGGAGGCACAGATACGCAGTATTTT. Translation gives CASSGRAGGTDTQYF.

There are a few counts of this clone. The chain is built from TRBV6-5 and TRBJ2-7; D is possibly TRBD1 (5 bases). Trimming stripped 6 bases from V and 2 bases from J, with 14 bases between. The V gene's germline CDR1 is MNHEY and CDR2 SVGAGI. This CDR3 comprises 14 residues. The CDR3 spells CASSRQYETYEQYF. The CDR3 nucleotides are TGTGCCAGCAGCCGACAGTACGAGACCTACGAGCAGTACTTC.

The chain is built from TRBV7-2 and TRBJ2-1; 8 bases align to TRBD2. V was clipped by 5 bases and J by 0 bases; unmatched bases: 9. This CDR3 spans 17 amino acids. The germline V gene has CDR1 SGHTA and CDR2 FQGNSA. The CDR3 spells CASSPRTSTYSYNEQFF. CDR3 DNA: TGTGCCAGCAGCCCCCGGACTAGCACCTACTCCTACAATGAGCAGTTCTTC.

Of note for this clone: Other nucleotide sequences in the sample specify the same CDR3. The rearrangement joins TRBV6-5 to TRBJ2-7, with 8 bases fitting TRBD1. J gave up 0 bases and V 6 bases, and 4 bases lay outside the gene matches. From germline, CDR1 is MNHEY and CDR2 SVGAGI. This CDR3 region has 14 residues. CDR3 coding DNA: TGTGCCAGCAGCCGGGACAGGAGCTCCTACGAGCAGTACTTC. Its protein product is CASSRDRSSYEQYF.